A single sample is the source of the 5 T cell receptor beta chains below, sequenced in a study of shared clonotypes between healthy human individuals. Repertoires were generated with immunoSEQ multiplex PCR, while TCRdb's copy carries only in-frame clones and drops some. Here the sample spans approximately 2.5 million clones, 90% to 95% being singletons. The sample was naive CD4+ T cells from PBMCs. Subset reported: CD45RA+ positively selected. The source is a young man in good health. Some clones in this sample may be carry-over from other donors' samples.

The CDR3 reads CASTPGVTGELFF. The CDR3 bases are TGTGCCAGTACCCCAGGGGTCACCGGGGAGCTGTTTTTT. The gene calls are TRBV19 and TRBJ2-2; D might be TRBD1 (6 bases). CDR1 is LNHDA, CDR2 SQIVND, per germline (reference sequence). The CDR3 has 13 amino acids. V was pared by 7 bases and J by 4 bases, with 10 bases between. Using reference TRBV19 and TRBJ2-2 for the parts outside the CDR3, the full variable domain is DGGITQSPKYLFRKEGQNVTLSCEQNLNHDAMYWYRQDPGQGLRLIYYSQIVNDFQKGDIAEGYSVSREKKESFPLTVTSAQKNPTAFYLCASTPGVTGELFFGEGSRLTVL.

The chain has TRBV6-1 and TRBJ1-2; D gene unclear. In germline, CDR1 is MNHNS, CDR2 SASEGT. The CDR3 sequence is 13 residues long. V lost 1 base and J lost 6, with 9 bases in between. CDR3 in amino acids: CASSEGILHGYTF. The CDR3 bases are TGTGCCAGCAGTGAAGGTATTTTACATGGCTACACCTTC.

The chain is built from TRBV29-1 and TRBJ2-5; tentatively, D is TRBD1 or TRBD2 (5 bases each). This CDR3 is built from 13 residues. Germline CDR1 SQVTM, CDR2 ANQGSEA. V lost 6 bases and J lost 0, with 11 bases in between. This CDR3 reads CSVAGTDQETQYF. The CDR3 DNA is TGCAGCGTCGCTGGGACGGACCAAGAGACCCAGTACTTC.

The gene calls are TRBV10-3 and TRBJ2-7; D call uncertain. Germline V gene lookup returns CDR1 ENHRY and CDR2 SYGVKD. The CDR3 runs to 15 residues. Deletions cut 3 bases from V and 3 bases from J, with 15 bases between. The CDR3 nucleotides are TGTGCCATCAGTGATGGCAGCCTGGCGAGCTACGAGCAGTACTTC. Translating it yields CAISDGSLASYEQYF.

As for this clone: This same CDR3 is encoded by further DNA sequences in the sample. This chain uses TRBV28 with TRBJ1-3; D may be TRBD1 (5 bases). The V gene's germline CDR1 is MDHEN and CDR2 SYDVKM. Between the trimmed V and J ends, which lost 5 bases and 4 bases, there was a span of 12 bases. The CDR3 is 14 amino acids. In nucleotides, the CDR3 is TGTGCCAGCAGTAGCCAGGGTGCAGGAAACACCATATATTTT. The encoded protein is CASSSQGAGNTIYF. Filled out from reference TRBV28 and TRBJ1-3, the complete variable domain reads DVKVTQSSRYLVKRTGEKVFLECVQDMDHENMFWYRQDPGLGLRLIYFSYDVKMKEKGDIPEGYSVSREKKERFSLILESASTNQTSMYLCASSSQGAGNTIYFGEGSWLTVV.